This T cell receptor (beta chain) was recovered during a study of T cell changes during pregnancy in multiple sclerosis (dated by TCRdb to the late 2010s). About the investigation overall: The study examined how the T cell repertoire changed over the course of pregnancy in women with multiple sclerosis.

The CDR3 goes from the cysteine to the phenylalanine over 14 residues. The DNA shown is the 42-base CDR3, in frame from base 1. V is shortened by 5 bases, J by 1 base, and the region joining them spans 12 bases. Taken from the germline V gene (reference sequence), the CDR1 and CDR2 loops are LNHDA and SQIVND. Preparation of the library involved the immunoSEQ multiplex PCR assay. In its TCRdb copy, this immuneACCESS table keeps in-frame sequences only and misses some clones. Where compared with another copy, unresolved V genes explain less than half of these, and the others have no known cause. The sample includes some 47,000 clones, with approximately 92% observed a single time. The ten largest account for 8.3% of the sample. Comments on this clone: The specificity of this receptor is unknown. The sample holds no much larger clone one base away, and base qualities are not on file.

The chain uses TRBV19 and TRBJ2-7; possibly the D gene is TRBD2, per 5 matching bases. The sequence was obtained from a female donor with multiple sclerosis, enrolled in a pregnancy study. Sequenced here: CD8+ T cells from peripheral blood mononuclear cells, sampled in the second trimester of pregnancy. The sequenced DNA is TGTGCCAGTAGTGTCGACTGGGAGTCCTACGAGCAGTACTTC. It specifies CASSVDWESYEQYF.